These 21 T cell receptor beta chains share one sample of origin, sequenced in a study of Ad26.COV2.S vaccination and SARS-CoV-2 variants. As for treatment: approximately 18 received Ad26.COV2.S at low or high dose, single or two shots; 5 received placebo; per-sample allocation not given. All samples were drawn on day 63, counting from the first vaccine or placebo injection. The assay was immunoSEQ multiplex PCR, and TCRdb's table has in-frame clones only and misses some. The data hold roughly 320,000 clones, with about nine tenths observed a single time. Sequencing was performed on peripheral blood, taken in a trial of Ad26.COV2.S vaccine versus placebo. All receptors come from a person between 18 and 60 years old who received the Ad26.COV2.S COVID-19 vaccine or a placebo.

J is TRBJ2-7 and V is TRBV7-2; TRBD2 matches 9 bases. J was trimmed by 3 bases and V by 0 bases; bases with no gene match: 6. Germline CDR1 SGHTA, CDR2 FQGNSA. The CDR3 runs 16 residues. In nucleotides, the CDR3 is TGTGCCAGCAGCTTAGCGCTAAGCGGGGGGCTCTACGAGCAGTACTTC. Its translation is CASSLALSGGLYEQYF.

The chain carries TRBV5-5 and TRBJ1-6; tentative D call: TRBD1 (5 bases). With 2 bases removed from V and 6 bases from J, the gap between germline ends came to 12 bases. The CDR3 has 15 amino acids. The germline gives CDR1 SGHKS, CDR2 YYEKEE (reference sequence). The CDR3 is CASSFQGRANSPLHF. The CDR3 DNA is TGTGCCAGCAGCTTCCAGGGTCGGGCTAATTCACCCCTCCACTTT.

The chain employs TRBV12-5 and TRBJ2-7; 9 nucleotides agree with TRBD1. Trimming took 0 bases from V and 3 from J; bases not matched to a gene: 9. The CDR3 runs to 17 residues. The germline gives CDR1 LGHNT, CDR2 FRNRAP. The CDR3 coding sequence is TGTGCTAGTGGTTTGGTGACCGGGACAGGGTATTTCTACGAGCAGTACTTC. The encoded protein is CASGLVTGTGYFYEQYF.

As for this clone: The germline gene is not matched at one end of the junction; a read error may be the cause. The CDR3 DNA sequence: TGCTCAACCAGGGACTCAGAGGGAGCTTTCTTT. This translates into CSTRDSEGAFF. The V gene is TRBV19, the J gene TRBJ1-1; maybe TRBD1 (5 bases). Germline V lookup: CDR1 LNHDA, CDR2 SQIVND (reference sequence). CDR3 length equals 11 residues.

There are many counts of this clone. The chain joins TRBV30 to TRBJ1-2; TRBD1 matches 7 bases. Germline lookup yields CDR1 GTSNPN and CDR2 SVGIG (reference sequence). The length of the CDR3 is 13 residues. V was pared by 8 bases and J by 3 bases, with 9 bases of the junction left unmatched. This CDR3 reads CALRRGQYYGYTF. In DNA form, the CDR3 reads TGTGCCCTTAGGAGGGGGCAATACTATGGCTACACCTTC.

CDR3 sequence reads: CASSPPRTYEQYF. CDR3 nucleotide sequence: TGTGCCAGCAGCCCCCCCCGAACCTACGAGCAGTACTTC. The J gene is TRBJ2-7, the V gene TRBV7-9; D remains unclear. With 5 bases removed from V and 2 bases from J, the gap between germline ends came to 10 bases. Germline-derived CDR1 and CDR2 are SEHNR and FQNEAQ (reference sequence). The length of the CDR3 is 13 residues.

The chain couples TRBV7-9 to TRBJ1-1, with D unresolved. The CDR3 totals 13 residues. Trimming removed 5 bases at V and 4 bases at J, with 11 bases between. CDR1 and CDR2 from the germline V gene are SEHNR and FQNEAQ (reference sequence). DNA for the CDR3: TGTGCCAGCAGCCCAGGACCGTTCACTGAAGCTTTCTTT. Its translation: CASSPGPFTEAFF.

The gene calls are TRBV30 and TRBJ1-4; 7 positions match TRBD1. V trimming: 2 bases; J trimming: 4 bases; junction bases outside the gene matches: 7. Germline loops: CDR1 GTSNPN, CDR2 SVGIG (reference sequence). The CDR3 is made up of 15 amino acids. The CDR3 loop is CAWSPRAGGNEKLFF. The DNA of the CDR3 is TGTGCCTGGAGTCCCCGGGCAGGGGGTAATGAAAAACTGTTTTTT.

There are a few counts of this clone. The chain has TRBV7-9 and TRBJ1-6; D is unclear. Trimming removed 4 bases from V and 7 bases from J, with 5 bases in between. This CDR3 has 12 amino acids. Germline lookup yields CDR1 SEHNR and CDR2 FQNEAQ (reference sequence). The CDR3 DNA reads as TGTGCCAGCAGCTCTGAAAATTCACCCCTCCACTTT. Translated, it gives CASSSENSPLHF.

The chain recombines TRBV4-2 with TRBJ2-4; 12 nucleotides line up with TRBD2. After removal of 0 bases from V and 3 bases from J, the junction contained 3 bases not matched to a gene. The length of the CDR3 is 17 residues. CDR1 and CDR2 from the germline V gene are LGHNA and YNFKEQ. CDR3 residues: CASSQETSGGHKNIQYF. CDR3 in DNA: TGTGCCAGCAGCCAAGAAACTAGCGGGGGGCACAAAAACATTCAGTACTTC.

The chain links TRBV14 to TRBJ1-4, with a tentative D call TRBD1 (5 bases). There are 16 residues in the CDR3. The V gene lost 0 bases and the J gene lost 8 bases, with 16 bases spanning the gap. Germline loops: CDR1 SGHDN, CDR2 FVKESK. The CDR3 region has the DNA TGTGCCAGCAGCCAAGAGATGCAGGGAGGACGGGAAAAACTGTTTTTT. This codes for CASSQEMQGGREKLFF.

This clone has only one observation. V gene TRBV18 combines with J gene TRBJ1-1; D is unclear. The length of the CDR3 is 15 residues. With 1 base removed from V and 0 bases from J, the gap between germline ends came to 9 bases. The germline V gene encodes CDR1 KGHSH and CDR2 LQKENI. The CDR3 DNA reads TGTGCCAGCTCACCACAAAATGCAGTGAACACTGAAGCTTTCTTT. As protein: CASSPQNAVNTEAFF.

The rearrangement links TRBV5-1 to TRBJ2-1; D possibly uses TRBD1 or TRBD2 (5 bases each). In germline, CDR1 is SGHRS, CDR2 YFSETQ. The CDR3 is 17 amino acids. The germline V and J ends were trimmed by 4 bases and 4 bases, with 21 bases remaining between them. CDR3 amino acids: CASSPEVKGYFYNEQFF. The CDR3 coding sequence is TGCGCCAGCAGCCCGGAGGTGAAGGGGTACTTTTACAATGAGCAGTTCTTC.

Here the CDR3 reads CAWSVFDRELYGYTF. The CDR3, as DNA: TGTGCCTGGAGTGTCTTCGACAGGGAGCTATACGGCTACACCTTC. The V call is TRBV30, the J call TRBJ1-2; the match to TRBD1 covers 7 bases. Germline trimming cut 0 bases from V and 8 bases from J; bases unmatched to any gene: 12. This CDR3 contains 15 residues. Germline-derived CDR1 and CDR2 are GTSNPN and SVGIG (reference sequence).

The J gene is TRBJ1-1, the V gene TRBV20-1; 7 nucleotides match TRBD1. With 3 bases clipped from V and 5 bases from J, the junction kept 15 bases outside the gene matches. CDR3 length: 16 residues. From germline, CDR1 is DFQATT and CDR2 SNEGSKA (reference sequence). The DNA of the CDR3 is TGCAGTGCTAGTGTTGAATCGACAGGGCATAAGACTGAAGCTTTCTTT. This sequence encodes CSASVESTGHKTEAFF.

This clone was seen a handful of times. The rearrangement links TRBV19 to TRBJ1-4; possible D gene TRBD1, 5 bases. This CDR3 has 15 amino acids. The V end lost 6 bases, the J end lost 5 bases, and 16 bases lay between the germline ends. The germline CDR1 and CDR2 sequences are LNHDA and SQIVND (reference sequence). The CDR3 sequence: CASSLTPGVNEKLFF. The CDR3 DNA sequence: TGTGCCAGTAGCCTAACCCCGGGGGTCAATGAAAAACTGTTTTTT. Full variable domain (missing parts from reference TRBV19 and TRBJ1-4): DGGITQSPKYLFRKEGQNVTLSCEQNLNHDAMYWYRQDPGQGLRLIYYSQIVNDFQKGDIAEGYSVSREKKESFPLTVTSAQKNPTAFYLCASSLTPGVNEKLFFGSGTQLSVL.

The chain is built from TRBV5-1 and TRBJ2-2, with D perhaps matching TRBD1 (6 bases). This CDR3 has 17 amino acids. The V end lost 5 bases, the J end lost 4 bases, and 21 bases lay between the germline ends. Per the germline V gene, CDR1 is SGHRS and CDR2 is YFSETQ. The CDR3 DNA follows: TGCGCCAGCAGGACATACTCAGGGGAAGTAGGCACCGGGGAGCTGTTTTTT. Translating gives CASRTYSGEVGTGELFF.

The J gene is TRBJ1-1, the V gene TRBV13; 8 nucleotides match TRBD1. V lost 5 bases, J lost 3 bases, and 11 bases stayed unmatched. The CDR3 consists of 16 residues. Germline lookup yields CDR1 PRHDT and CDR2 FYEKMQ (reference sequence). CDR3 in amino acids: CASSPPAGGFDTEAFF. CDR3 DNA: TGTGCCAGCAGCCCCCCGGCAGGGGGCTTCGACACTGAAGCTTTCTTT.

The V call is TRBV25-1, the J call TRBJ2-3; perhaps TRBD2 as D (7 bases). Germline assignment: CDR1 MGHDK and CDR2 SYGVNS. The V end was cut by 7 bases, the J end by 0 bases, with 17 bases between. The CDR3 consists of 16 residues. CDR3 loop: CASIQGGGSSTDTQYF. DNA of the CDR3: TGTGCCAGCATCCAAGGGGGGGGTTCTAGCACAGATACGCAGTATTTT.

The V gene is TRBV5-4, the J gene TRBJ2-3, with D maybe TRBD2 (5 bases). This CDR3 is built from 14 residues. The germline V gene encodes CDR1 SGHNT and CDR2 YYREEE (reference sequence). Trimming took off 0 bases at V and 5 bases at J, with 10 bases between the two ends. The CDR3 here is CASSLGAAGDTQYF. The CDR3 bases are TGTGCCAGCAGCTTGGGGGCCGCGGGAGATACGCAGTATTTT.

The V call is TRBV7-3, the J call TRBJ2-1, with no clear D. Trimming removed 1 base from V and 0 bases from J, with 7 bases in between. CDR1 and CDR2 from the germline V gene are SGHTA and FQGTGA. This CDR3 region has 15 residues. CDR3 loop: CASSLNPNSYNEQFF. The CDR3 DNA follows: TGTGCCAGCAGCTTAAATCCAAACTCCTACAATGAGCAGTTCTTC.